The 15 T cell receptor beta chains presented below share a single source sample, sequenced in a study of cytomegalovirus exposure and HLA in healthy donors. This PCR relied on a set of 60 Vbeta primers and 13 Jbeta primers. Generated by immunoSEQ multiplex PCR, the TCRdb table keeps only in-frame clones and is missing some. The sample has 130,000 to 150,000 clones; about 76% are singletons. Sequencing was performed on PBMCs. Receptor source: a man aged 18 to 29 in good health and CMV-seronegative.

This chain uses TRBV5-1 with TRBJ2-5, with TRBD2 as a possible D gene (7 bases). This CDR3 has 20 residues. V gave up 0 bases and J gave up 0 bases, with 24 bases separating them. From germline, CDR1 is SGHRS and CDR2 YFSETQ. The CDR3 DNA reads TGCGCCAGCAGCTTGGATGTGGTCGGGGGGCCGACCGGTCACCAAGAGACCCAGTACTTC. It specifies CASSLDVVGGPTGHQETQYF.

The rearrangement joins TRBV6-5 to TRBJ2-7, with D unclear. V was clipped by 2 bases and J by 5 bases, with 19 bases between them. Germline loops: CDR1 MNHEY, CDR2 SVGAGI. The CDR3 runs to 16 residues. The CDR3 DNA reads as TGTGCCAGCAGTTACCTCCCGCGGAGCCCCCCCCACGAGCAGTACTTC. This sequence encodes CASSYLPRSPPHEQYF.

The chain couples TRBV7-9 to TRBJ2-2; possible D gene TRBD1, 6 bases. The CDR3 length is 16 residues. The germline V and J ends were trimmed by 4 bases and 0 bases, with 12 bases remaining between them. The germline CDR1 and CDR2 sequences are SEHNR and FQNEAQ (reference sequence). DNA of the CDR3: TGTGCCAGCAGCTCCCTACCAGGGGCGAACACCGGGGAGCTGTTTTTT. It translates to CASSSLPGANTGELFF.

The count of this clone is one. The V and J genes are TRBV6-4 and TRBJ2-3, with 12 bases lining up with TRBD1. Trimming took 3 bases from V and 5 from J; bases not matched to a gene: 3. Germline loops: CDR1 MRHNA, CDR2 SNTAGT. CDR3 length: 15 residues. The CDR3 here is CASSDGTGGRDTQYF. DNA for the CDR3: TGTGCCAGCAGTGATGGGACAGGGGGCCGAGATACGCAGTATTTT.

The gene calls are TRBV9 and TRBJ2-5; D is possibly TRBD1 (5 bases). The J call may not be correct, given that the DNA end is closer to TRBJ2-7. CDR1 and CDR2 from the germline V gene are SGDLS and YYNGEE. This CDR3 is built from 15 residues. CDR3 region: CASSVEAGLGYEQYF. The DNA of the CDR3 is TGTGCCAGCAGCGTAGAGGCAGGGCTGGGATACGAGCAGTACTTC.

This chain uses TRBV7-2 with TRBJ2-5; 12 bases are shared with TRBD2. Germline V gene lookup returns CDR1 SGHTA and CDR2 FQGNSA. The CDR3 spans 17 residues. V gave up 2 bases and J gave up 7 bases; unmatched junction bases: 11. In DNA, the CDR3 is TGTGCCAGCAGCTTACGCGCTAGCGGGGGGGCTAGCGGGACCCAGTACTTC. This gives the protein CASSLRASGGASGTQYF.

The rearrangement links TRBV5-6 to TRBJ2-1; 10 nucleotides align to TRBD1. From germline, CDR1 is SGHDT and CDR2 YYEEEE. CDR3 size: 15 residues. Trimming cost V 2 bases and J 10 bases; bases outside gene matches: 9. The CDR3 here is CASSFPRQGAREQFF. The CDR3 nucleotides read TGTGCCAGCAGCTTTCCCCGACAGGGGGCTAGGGAGCAGTTCTTC.

This clone came up once. The chain joins TRBV5-1 to TRBJ2-7; perhaps TRBD2 as D (7 bases). V dropped 3 bases and J dropped 5 bases, with 15 bases sitting between them. This CDR3 has 14 amino acids. Germline CDR1 is SGHRS and CDR2 is YFSETQ. In DNA form, the CDR3 reads TGCGCCAGCAGCTATGCACAGGGAGGGGACGAGCAGTACTTC. Protein sequence: CASSYAQGGDEQYF.

The V call is TRBV19, the J call TRBJ2-1; 9 nucleotides match TRBD2. The CDR3 runs to 16 residues. The trim removed 5 bases at V and 4 bases at J, leaving 9 bases unmatched. In germline, CDR1 is LNHDA, CDR2 SQIVND (reference sequence). CDR3 amino acids: CASSPESGGSYNEQFF. CDR3 in DNA: TGTGCCAGTAGTCCTGAGAGCGGGGGGAGTTACAATGAGCAGTTCTTC.

The chain links TRBV4-2 to TRBJ2-3, with D tentatively TRBD1 (6 bases). The CDR3 has 16 residues. Germline CDR1 is LGHNA and CDR2 is YNFKEQ. Between the trimmed V and J ends, which lost 1 base and 3 bases, there was a span of 14 bases. In DNA, the CDR3 is TGTGCCAGCAGCCAAGTACAGGGAAGTGGTACAGATACGCAGTATTTT. It yields the protein CASSQVQGSGTDTQYF.

V is TRBV7-2 and J is TRBJ2-1; 11 nucleotides line up with TRBD2. The V gene's germline CDR1 is SGHTA and CDR2 FQGNSA. There are 15 residues in the CDR3. V lost 5 bases to trimming and J lost 6 bases; unmatched junction nucleotides: 6. The CDR3 protein is CASSLSGRVRNEQFF. The CDR3 coding sequence is TGTGCCAGCAGCCTTAGCGGGAGGGTACGCAATGAGCAGTTCTTC.

The gene calls are TRBV23-1 and TRBJ2-7; 9 bases map to TRBD1. TRBV23-1 is an open reading frame, and its role is uncertain. Trimming at V came to 0 bases and at J to 5 bases, leaving 5 bases not matched to a gene. There are 15 residues in the CDR3. CDR3 sequence reads: CASSQSGTGHHEQYF. The CDR3 region has the DNA TGCGCCAGCAGTCAATCAGGGACAGGGCACCACGAGCAGTACTTC.

The chain uses TRBV7-2 and TRBJ2-7, with D perhaps TRBD2 (5 bases). This CDR3 comprises 15 residues. Between the trimmed V and J ends, which lost 6 bases and 2 bases, there was a span of 17 bases. Germline lookup yields CDR1 SGHTA and CDR2 FQGNSA. This chain's CDR3 is CASSSGSGLAYEQYF. In DNA form, the CDR3 reads TGTGCCAGCAGTTCAGGCAGCGGATTGGCCTACGAGCAGTACTTC.

About this clone itself: The identical CDR3 is also encoded by other nucleotide sequences in the sample. The chain links TRBV29-1 to TRBJ2-7; 11 positions match TRBD2. J gave up 0 bases and V 3 bases, and 4 bases lay outside the gene matches. Germline CDR1 reads SQVTM; CDR2 reads ANQGSEA. The CDR3 extends over 15 amino acids. Here the CDR3 DNA reads TGCAGCGTTGATTTGGGGACTAGCGGCTCCTACGAGCAGTACTTC. Translation: CSVDLGTSGSYEQYF.

The chain couples TRBV6-4 to TRBJ2-2; 7 nucleotides match TRBD2. The CDR3 extends over 16 amino acids. Trimming at V came to 2 bases and at J to 3 bases, leaving 6 bases not matched to a gene. Germline CDR1 MRHNA, CDR2 SNTAGT. The CDR3 loop reads CASSDAGGGYTGELFF. In DNA, the CDR3 is TGTGCCAGCAGTGACGCGGGCGGGGGTTACACCGGGGAGCTGTTTTTT.